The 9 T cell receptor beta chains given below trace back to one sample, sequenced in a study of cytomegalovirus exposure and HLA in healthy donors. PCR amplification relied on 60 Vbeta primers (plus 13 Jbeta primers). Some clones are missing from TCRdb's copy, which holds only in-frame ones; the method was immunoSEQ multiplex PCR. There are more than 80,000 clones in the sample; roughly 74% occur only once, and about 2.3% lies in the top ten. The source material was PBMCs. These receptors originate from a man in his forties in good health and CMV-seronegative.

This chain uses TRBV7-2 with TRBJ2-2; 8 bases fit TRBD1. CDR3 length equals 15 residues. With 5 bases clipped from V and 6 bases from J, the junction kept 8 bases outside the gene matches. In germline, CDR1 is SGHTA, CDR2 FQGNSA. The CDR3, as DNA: TGTGCCAGCAGCCCTGACAGGGGAAGGGCCGGGGAGCTGTTTTTT. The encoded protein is CASSPDRGRAGELFF. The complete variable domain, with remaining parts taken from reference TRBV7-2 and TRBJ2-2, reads GAGVSQSPSNKVTEKGKDVELRCDPISGHTALYWYRQSLGQGLEFLIYFQGNSAPDKSGLPSDRFSAERTGGSVSTLTIQRTQQEDSAVYLCASSPDRGRAGELFFGEGSRLTVL.

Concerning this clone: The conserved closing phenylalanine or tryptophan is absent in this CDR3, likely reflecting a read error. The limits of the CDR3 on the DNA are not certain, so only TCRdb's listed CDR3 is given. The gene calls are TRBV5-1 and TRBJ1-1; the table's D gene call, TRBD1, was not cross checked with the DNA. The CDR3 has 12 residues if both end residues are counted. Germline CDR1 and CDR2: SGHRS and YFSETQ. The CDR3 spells CASSSRHRESRR.

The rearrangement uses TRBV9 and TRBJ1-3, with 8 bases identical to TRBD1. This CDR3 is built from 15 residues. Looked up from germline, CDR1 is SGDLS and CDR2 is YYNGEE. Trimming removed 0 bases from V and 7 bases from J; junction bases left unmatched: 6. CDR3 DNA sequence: TGTGCCAGCAGCGTAGCGGGACAGGAGTGGAACACCATATATTTT. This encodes CASSVAGQEWNTIYF.

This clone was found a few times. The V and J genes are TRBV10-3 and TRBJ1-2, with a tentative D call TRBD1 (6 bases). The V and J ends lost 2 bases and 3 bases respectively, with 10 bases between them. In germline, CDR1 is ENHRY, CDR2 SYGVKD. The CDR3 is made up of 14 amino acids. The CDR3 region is CAISETRQDYGYTF. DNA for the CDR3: TGTGCCATCAGTGAGACCCGACAGGACTATGGCTACACCTTC.

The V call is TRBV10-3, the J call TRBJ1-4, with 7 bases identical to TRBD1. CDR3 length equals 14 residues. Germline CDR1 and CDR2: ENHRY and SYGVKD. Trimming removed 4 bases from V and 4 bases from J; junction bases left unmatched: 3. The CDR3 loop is CAISAGQDNEKLFF. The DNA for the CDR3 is TGTGCCATCAGTGCCGGACAGGATAATGAAAAACTGTTTTTT.

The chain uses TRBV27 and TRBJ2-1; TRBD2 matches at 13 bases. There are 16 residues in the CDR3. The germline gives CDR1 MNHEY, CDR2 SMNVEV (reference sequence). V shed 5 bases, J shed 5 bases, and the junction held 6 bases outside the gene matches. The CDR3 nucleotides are TGTGCCAGCAGTCCATGGACTAGCGGGGGCCACAATGAGCAGTTCTTC. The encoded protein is CASSPWTSGGHNEQFF.

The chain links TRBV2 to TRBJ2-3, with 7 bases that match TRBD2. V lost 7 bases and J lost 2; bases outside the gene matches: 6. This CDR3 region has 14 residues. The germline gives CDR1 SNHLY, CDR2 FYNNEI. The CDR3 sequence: CASTPGDYTDTQYF. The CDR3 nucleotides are TGTGCCAGCACCCCCGGGGACTACACAGATACGCAGTATTTT.

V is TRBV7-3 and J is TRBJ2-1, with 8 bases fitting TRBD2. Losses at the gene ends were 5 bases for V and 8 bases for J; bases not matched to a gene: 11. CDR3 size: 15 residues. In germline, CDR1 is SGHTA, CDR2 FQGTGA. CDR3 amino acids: CASSPRIAGRYEQFF. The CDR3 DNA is TGTGCCAGCAGCCCCCGCATAGCGGGGAGGTATGAGCAGTTCTTC.

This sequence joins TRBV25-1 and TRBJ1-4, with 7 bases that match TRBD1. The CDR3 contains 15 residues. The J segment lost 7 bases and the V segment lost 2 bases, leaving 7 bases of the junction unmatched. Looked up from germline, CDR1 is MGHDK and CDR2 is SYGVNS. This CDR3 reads CASSERAGGGEKLFF. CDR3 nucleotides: TGTGCCAGCAGTGAACGGGCAGGGGGAGGTGAAAAACTGTTTTTT.